This T cell receptor (beta chain) was recorded in a study of cytomegalovirus exposure and HLA in healthy donors. As for the study in general: The early release's HLA-typed donors yielded about 85 million unique TCRs. Whole-study findings and limits: Later analysis identified several of the most significant clusters that appeared linked to common viral pathogens. Three CMV-associated chains were confirmed in vitro to be specific for CMV antigens.

Of note for this clone: The antigen is not known.

In the PCR, 60 Vbeta and 13 Jbeta primers were used. Clones were read by immunoSEQ multiplex PCR, and TCRdb kept only the in-frame ones, dropping some. The table shows about 210,000 clones, with roughly 82% occurring only once. The CDR3 extends over 16 amino acids. Germline CDR1 SGHDT, CDR2 YYEEEE. V lost 1 base and J 3 bases, leaving 15 bases between the germline ends. Sequencing input: PBMCs. The sequence was collected from a man aged 40-50 years in good health and CMV-seropositive. The V call is TRBV5-6, the J call TRBJ2-3, with TRBD2 as a possible D gene (7 bases). CDR3 region: CASSLLRGGRTDTQYF. The DNA for the CDR3 is TGTGCCAGCAGCTTGCTAAGGGGGGGGCGGACAGATACGCAGTATTTT.